This T cell receptor (beta chain) was retrieved from a study of blood T cell repertoires in COVID-19. The CDR3 sequence is 15 residues long. Germline loops: CDR1 LNHDA, CDR2 SQIVND (reference sequence). With 4 bases removed from V and 4 bases from J, the gap between germline ends came to 16 bases. The repertoire was sequenced with immunoSEQ multiplex PCR; TCRdb's copy has only in-frame clones and lacks some. Altogether fewer than 350,000 clones are present, around four fifths being singletons, with the ten largest covering about 4%. The clonotype was recovered from a woman between 45 and 60 years old with active or convalescent COVID-19. The genes are TRBV19 and TRBJ1-2, with D maybe TRBD1 (5 bases). The sequenced sample consisted of peripheral blood. CDR3 region: CASSRGGVWSYGYTF. CDR3 nucleotide sequence: TGTGCCAGTAGTAGGGGCGGGGTATGGAGCTATGGCTACACCTTC.